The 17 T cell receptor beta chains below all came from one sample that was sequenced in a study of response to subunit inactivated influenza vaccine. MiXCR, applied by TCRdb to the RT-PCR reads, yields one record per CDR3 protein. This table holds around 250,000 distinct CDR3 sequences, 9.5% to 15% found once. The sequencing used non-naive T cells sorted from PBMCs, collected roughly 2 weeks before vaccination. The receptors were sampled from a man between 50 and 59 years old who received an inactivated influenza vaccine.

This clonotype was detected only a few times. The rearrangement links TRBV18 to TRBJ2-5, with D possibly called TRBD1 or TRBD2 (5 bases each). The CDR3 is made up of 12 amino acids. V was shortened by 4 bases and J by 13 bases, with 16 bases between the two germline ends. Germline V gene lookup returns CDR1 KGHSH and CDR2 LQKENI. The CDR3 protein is CASSQRAGTWYF. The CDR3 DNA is TGTGCCAGCTCACAACGCGCCGGGACCTGGTACTTC.

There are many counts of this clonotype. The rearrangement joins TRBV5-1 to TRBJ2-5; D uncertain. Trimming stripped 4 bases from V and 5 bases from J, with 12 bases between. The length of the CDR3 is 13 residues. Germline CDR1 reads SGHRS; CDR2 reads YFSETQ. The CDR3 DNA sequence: TGCGCCAGCAGCCCCCCCCGTAGGGAGACCCAGTACTTC. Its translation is CASSPPRRETQYF.

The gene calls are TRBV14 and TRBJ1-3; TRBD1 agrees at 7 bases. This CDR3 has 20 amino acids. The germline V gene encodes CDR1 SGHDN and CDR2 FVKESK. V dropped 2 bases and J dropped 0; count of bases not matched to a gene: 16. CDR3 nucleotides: TGTGCCAGCAGCCAAACAATACCCGAGAGGGGGCATCTCTCTGGAAACACCATATATTTT. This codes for CASSQTIPERGHLSGNTIYF.

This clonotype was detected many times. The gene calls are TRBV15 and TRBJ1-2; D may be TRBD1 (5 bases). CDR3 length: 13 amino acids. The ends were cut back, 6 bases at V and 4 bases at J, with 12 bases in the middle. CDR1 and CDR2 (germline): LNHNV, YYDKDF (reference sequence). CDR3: CATSLTRGYGYTF. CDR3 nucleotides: TGTGCCACCAGTTTAACAAGGGGCTATGGCTACACCTTC.

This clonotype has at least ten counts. CDR3 coding DNA: TGTGCCAGCTCTTTCTCAGCGGGAGACACTGAGTTCTTC. It encodes CASSFSAGDTEFF. This rearrangement joins TRBV7-9 to TRBJ2-1; 8 nucleotides line up with TRBD2. Germline values: CDR1 SEHNR, CDR2 FQNEAQ (reference sequence). J gave up 14 bases and V 8 bases, and 14 bases lay outside the gene matches. The CDR3 is 13 amino acids.

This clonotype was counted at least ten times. CDR3 bases: TGCAGCGTCGATAGGACAGGGACGAACACCGGGGAGCTGTTTTTT. Its translation: CSVDRTGTNTGELFF. V gene TRBV29-1 combines with J gene TRBJ2-2; 8 nucleotides align to TRBD1. The CDR3 is 15 residues long. V lost 6 bases, J lost 0 bases, and 6 bases stayed unmatched. Germline CDR1 reads SQVTM; CDR2 reads ANQGSEA.

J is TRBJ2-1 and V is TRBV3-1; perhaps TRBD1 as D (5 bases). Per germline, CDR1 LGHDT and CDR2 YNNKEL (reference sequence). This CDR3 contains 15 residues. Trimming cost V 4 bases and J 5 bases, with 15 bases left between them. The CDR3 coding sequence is TGTGCCAGCAGCCCCCCCGGCAGGGCCCACAATGAGCAGTTCTTC. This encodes CASSPPGRAHNEQFF.

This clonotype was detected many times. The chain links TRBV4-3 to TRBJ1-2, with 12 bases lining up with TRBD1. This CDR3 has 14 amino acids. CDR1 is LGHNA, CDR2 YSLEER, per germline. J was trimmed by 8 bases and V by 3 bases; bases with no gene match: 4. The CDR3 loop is CASSQGQGAEGYTF. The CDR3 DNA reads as TGCGCCAGCAGCCAGGGACAGGGGGCTGAGGGCTACACCTTC.

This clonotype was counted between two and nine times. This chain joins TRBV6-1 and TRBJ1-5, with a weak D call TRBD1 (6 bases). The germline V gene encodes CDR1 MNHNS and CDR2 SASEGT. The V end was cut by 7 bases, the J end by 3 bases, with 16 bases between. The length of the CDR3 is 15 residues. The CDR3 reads CASTEGDGLNQPQHF. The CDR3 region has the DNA TGTGCCAGCACCGAGGGGGACGGACTCAATCAGCCCCAGCATTTT.

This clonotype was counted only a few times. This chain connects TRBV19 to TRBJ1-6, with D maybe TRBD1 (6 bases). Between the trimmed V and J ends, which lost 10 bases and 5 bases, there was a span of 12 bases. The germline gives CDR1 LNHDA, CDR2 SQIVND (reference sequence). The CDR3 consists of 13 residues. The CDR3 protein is CATRQVDNSPLHF. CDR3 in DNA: TGTGCCACAAGACAGGTTGATAATTCACCCCTCCACTTT.

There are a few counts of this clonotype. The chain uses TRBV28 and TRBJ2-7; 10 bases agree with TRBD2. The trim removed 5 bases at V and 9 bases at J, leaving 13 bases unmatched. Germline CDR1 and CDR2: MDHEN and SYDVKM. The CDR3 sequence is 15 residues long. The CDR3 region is CASSPGLAYRTGQYF. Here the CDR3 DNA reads TGTGCCAGCAGTCCGGGACTAGCGTATCGAACAGGGCAGTACTTC.

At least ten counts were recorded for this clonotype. The CDR3 loop reads CASSLLAVAYNEQFF. In nucleotides, the CDR3 is TGTGCCAGCAGCTTACTAGCTGTAGCCTACAATGAGCAGTTCTTC. V and J are TRBV7-9 and TRBJ2-1; D perhaps matches TRBD2 (5 bases). There are 15 residues in the CDR3. Per germline, CDR1 SEHNR and CDR2 FQNEAQ (reference sequence). The V end lost 2 bases, the J end lost 2 bases, and 10 bases lay between the germline ends.

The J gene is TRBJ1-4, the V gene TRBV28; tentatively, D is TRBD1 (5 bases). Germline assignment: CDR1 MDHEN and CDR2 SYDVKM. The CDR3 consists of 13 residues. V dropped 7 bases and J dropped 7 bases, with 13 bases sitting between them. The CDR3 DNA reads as TGTGCCAGCATAGGTCAGGGCCCTGAAAAACTGTTTTTT. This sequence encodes CASIGQGPEKLFF.

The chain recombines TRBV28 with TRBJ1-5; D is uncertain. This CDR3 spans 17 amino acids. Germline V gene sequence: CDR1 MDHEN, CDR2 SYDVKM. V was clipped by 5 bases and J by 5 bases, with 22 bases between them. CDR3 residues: CASSPLRGRQADQPQHF. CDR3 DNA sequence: TGTGCCAGCAGTCCACTCCGCGGTCGTCAGGCGGATCAGCCCCAGCATTTT. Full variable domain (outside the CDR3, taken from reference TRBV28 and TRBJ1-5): DVKVTQSSRYLVKRTGEKVFLECVQDMDHENMFWYRQDPGLGLRLIYFSYDVKMKEKGDIPEGYSVSREKKERFSLILESASTNQTSMYLCASSPLRGRQADQPQHFGDGTRLSIL.

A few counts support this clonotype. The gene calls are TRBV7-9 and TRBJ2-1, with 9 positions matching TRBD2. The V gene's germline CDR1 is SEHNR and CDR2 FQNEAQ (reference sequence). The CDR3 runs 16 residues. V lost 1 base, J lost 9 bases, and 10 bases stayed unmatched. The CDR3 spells CASSLDSGSRPSEQFF. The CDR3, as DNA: TGTGCCAGCAGCTTAGATAGCGGGAGCCGCCCCAGTGAGCAGTTCTTC. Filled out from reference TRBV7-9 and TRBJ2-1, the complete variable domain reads DTGVSQNPRHKITKRGQNVTFRCDPISEHNRLYWYRQTLGQGPEFLTYFQNEAQLEKSRLLSDRFSAERPKGSFSTLEIQRTEQGDSAMYLCASSLDSGSRPSEQFFGPGTRLTVL.

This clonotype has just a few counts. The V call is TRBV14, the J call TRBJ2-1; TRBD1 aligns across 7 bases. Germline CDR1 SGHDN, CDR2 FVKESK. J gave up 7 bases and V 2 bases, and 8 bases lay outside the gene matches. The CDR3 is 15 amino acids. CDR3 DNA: TGTGCCAGCAGCCAACGGACAGGTTATTCGAATGAGCAGTTCTTC. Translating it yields CASSQRTGYSNEQFF. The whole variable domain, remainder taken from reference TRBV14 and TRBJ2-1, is EAGVTQFPSHSVIEKGQTVTLRCDPISGHDNLYWYRRVMGKEIKFLLHFVKESKQDESGMPNNRFLAERTGGTYSTLKVQPAELEDSGVYFCASSQRTGYSNEQFFGPGTRLTVL.

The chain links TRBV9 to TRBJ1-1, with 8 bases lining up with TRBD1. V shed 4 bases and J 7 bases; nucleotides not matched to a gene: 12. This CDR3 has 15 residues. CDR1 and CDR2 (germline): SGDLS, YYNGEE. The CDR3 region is CASSLGQGRPIEAFF. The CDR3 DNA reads TGTGCCAGCAGCCTAGGACAGGGCCGACCAATTGAAGCTTTCTTT.